Reported below is one T cell receptor beta chain. Only in-frame clones appear in the TCRdb table, and some are missing; sequencing was by immunoSEQ multiplex PCR. The sample consists of 200,000 to 250,000 clones, approximately 80% of them appearing once. V shed 3 bases and J 4 bases; nucleotides not matched to a gene: 7. Per germline, CDR1 MNHEY and CDR2 SMNVEV (reference sequence). The CDR3 totals 15 residues. The data stem from a study of blood T cell repertoires in COVID-19. Participants came from some 23 US areas, aged about 18 to 89 years. Membership in each cohort depended on participant-reported clinical history. Cohort 3 recovery required two negative PCRs, clearance, or symptom resolution.

This TCR derives from a man in his sixties who had recovered from COVID-19. Specimen: PBMCs or T cells enriched from blood (not recorded which). This chain links TRBV27 with TRBJ1-1, with 8 bases that match TRBD1. CDR3 DNA: TGTGCCAGCAGTTTCCTCGGACAGGGTGGCACTGAAGCTTTCTTT. Protein sequence: CASSFLGQGGTEAFF.